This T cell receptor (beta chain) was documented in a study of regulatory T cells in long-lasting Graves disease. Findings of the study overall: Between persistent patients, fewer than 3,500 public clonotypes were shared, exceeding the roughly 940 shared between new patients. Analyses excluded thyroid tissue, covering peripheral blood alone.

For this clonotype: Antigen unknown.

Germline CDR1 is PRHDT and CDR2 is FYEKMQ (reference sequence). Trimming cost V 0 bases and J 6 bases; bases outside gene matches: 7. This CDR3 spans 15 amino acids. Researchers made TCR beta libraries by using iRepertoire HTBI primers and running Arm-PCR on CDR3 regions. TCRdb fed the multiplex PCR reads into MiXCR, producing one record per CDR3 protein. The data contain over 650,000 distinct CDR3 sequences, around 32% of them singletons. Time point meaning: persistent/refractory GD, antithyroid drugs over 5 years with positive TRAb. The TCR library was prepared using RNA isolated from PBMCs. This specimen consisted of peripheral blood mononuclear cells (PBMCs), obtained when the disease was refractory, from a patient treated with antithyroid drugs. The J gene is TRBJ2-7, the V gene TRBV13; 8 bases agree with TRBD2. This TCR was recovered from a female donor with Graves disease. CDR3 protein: CASSLGTSGGLEQYF. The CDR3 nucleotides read TGTGCCAGCAGCTTAGGAACTAGCGGTGGTCTCGAGCAGTACTTC.